This T cell receptor (beta chain) stems from a study of cytomegalovirus exposure and HLA in healthy donors. The data were produced by immunoSEQ multiplex PCR, yet TCRdb's version contains in-frame clones alone and is incomplete. The sample lists roughly 180,000 clones, approximately 88% occurring once. V lost 6 bases and J lost 1; bases outside the gene matches: 9. The CDR3 extends over 15 amino acids. Germline lookup yields CDR1 MDHEN and CDR2 SYDVKM. The chain employs TRBV28 and TRBJ2-7, with 7 bases that match TRBD1. The sequenced sample was PBMCs. The clonotype comes from a man younger than 35 in good health and CMV-seropositive. Here the CDR3 reads CASREKTGWSYEQYF. The CDR3, as DNA: TGTGCCAGCAGGGAGAAGACAGGGTGGTCCTACGAGCAGTACTTC.